Below, 12 T cell receptor beta chains from the same sample are listed, as sequenced in a study of cytomegalovirus exposure and HLA in healthy donors. The PCR contained 60 Vbeta and 13 Jbeta primers. Clones were sequenced by immunoSEQ multiplex PCR, and TCRdb holds only the in-frame ones, with some missing. The table shows about 100,000 clones, with around 76% occurring only once. Source material: PBMCs. The receptors derive from a man in his late teens or twenties in good health and CMV-seronegative.

Worth noting for this clone: Germline and junction disagree at one end, which may indicate a read error. The chain uses TRBV7-2 and TRBJ1-2; 9 bases are shared with TRBD1. CDR1 and CDR2 (germline): SGHTA, FQGNSA. CDR3 length: 16 residues. In nucleotides, the CDR3 is TGTGCCAGCAGTTATACCCCCGGGACAGGGAGCGATGGCTACCCCTTC. This sequence encodes CASSYTPGTGSDGYPF.

The sample holds a few counts of this clone. The chain has TRBV27 and TRBJ2-5, with TRBD2 matching over 8 bases. The ends lost 0 bases at V and 1 base at J; junction bases unmatched: 7. Germline lookup yields CDR1 MNHEY and CDR2 SMNVEV (reference sequence). The CDR3 is made up of 17 amino acids. The CDR3 is CASSLSALLAVQETQYF. DNA for the CDR3: TGTGCCAGCAGTTTATCGGCACTACTAGCGGTCCAAGAGACCCAGTACTTC.

This clone was picked up a small number of times. The chain joins TRBV6-5 to TRBJ1-1; 7 bases match TRBD1. The CDR3 is made up of 14 amino acids. CDR1 is MNHEY and CDR2 is SVGAGI in the germline V gene. The V gene end was trimmed by 1 base and the J gene end by 10 bases; junction bases not matched to a gene: 9. CDR3 nucleotide sequence: TGTGCCAGCAGTTACTTAAAAAGGGGGCTGGGAGCTTTCTTT. It encodes CASSYLKRGLGAFF.

The chain links TRBV2 to TRBJ2-5; 9 nucleotides align to TRBD2. Germline CDR1 reads SNHLY; CDR2 reads FYNNEI. There are 15 residues in the CDR3. The trim removed 6 bases at V and 2 bases at J, leaving 7 bases unmatched. The CDR3 loop is CASSPSGALQETQYF. For the CDR3, the DNA is TGTGCCAGCAGCCCTAGCGGGGCGCTACAAGAGACCCAGTACTTC.

The chain has TRBV13 and TRBJ2-7, with 8 bases fitting TRBD1. Germline values: CDR1 PRHDT, CDR2 FYEKMQ (reference sequence). With 7 bases clipped from V and 2 bases from J, the junction kept 7 bases outside the gene matches. The CDR3 runs to 14 residues. The chain's CDR3 is CASKATGETYEQYF. CDR3 nucleotides: TGTGCCAGCAAAGCGACAGGGGAAACCTACGAGCAGTACTTC.

The chain is built from TRBV18 and TRBJ1-1; 7 nucleotides line up with TRBD1. The CDR3 sequence is 13 residues long. The V segment lost 6 bases and the J segment 7 bases; nucleotides outside the gene matches: 8. Germline V gene lookup returns CDR1 KGHSH and CDR2 LQKENI. This chain's CDR3 is CASSQTGEGEAFF. CDR3 bases: TGTGCCAGCTCCCAAACAGGGGAAGGTGAAGCTTTCTTT.

Written as DNA, the CDR3 is TGTGCCACCAGCAGGACAGGGGTAACTAATGAAAAACTGTTTTTT. Translation: CATSRTGVTNEKLFF. This sequence joins TRBV15 and TRBJ1-4; 8 bases line up with TRBD1. Trimming cost V 3 bases and J 1 base; bases outside gene matches: 1. The CDR3 loop spans 15 amino acids. Looked up from germline, CDR1 is LNHNV and CDR2 is YYDKDF (reference sequence).

V and J are TRBV12-1 and TRBJ2-7; TRBD1 is the table's D call, not checked against the DNA. TRBV12-1 is reported as a pseudogene. The CDR3 totals 15 residues. CDR3 nucleotides: TGTGCCAGCAGCTTTCCTGGGACAGGACTCTACGAGCAGTACTTC. Encoded protein: CASSFPGTGLYEQYF.

This chain joins TRBV5-5 and TRBJ2-7; 7 bases match TRBD1. V gave up 0 bases and J gave up 4 bases; unmatched junction bases: 4. The CDR3 spans 14 residues. The germline gives CDR1 SGHKS, CDR2 YYEKEE (reference sequence). CDR3 nucleotide sequence: TGTGCCAGCAGCTTGGAAGCCAGGGGGTACGAGCAGTACTTC. Translating gives CASSLEARGYEQYF.

The chain carries TRBV6-1 and TRBJ2-1, with 8 nucleotides matching TRBD1. The junction had 3 bases not matched to a gene; V was cut back by 6 bases and J by 8 bases. The CDR3 is 12 amino acids. Germline V CDR1 and CDR2: MNHNS, SASEGT. CDR3 sequence (DNA): TGTGCCAGCAGGAAGGACAGGGATGAGCAGTTCTTC. Amino acids: CASRKDRDEQFF.

The chain uses TRBV12-5 and TRBJ2-7; a weak D match, TRBD2 (6 bases). CDR3 size: 15 residues. Between the trimmed V and J ends, which lost 0 bases and 4 bases, there was a span of 13 bases. Germline V gives CDR1 LGHNT, CDR2 FRNRAP. CDR3 sequence (DNA): TGTGCTAGTGGTTTGGTAGGAGGGGTTAGATACGAGCAGTACTTC. Translation gives CASGLVGGVRYEQYF.

The chain is built from TRBV7-9 and TRBJ2-3; D might be TRBD1 (5 bases). CDR1 SEHNR and CDR2 FQNEAQ come from the germline V gene (reference sequence). The CDR3 is 15 amino acids. V shed 1 base and J shed 1 base, with 9 bases lying between them. CDR3 region: CASSLEGRGTDTQYF. For the CDR3, the DNA is TGTGCCAGCAGCTTAGAGGGCAGGGGCACAGATACGCAGTATTTT. The full variable domain, rest sourced from reference TRBV7-9 and TRBJ2-3, is DTGVSQNPRHKITKRGQNVTFRCDPISEHNRLYWYRQTLGQGPEFLTYFQNEAQLEKSRLLSDRFSAERPKGSFSTLEIQRTEQGDSAMYLCASSLEGRGTDTQYFGPGTRLTVL.